This record concerns one T cell receptor (beta chain) sequence. It was with 60 Vbeta and 13 Jbeta primers that the PCR ran. Sequenced by immunoSEQ multiplex PCR; TCRdb stores in-frame clones only, minus some. The table lists 120,000 to 150,000 clones, approximately 80% of them singletons. The sample comes from a study of cytomegalovirus exposure and HLA in healthy donors. The CDR3 contains 14 residues. The germline V and J ends were trimmed by 4 bases and 6 bases, with 15 bases remaining between them. Germline loops: CDR1 LNHDA, CDR2 SQIVND (reference sequence). The chain links TRBV19 to TRBJ1-1; unclear D gene. The sequencing sample was made of PBMCs. This receptor was obtained from a man aged 18 to 30 in good health and CMV-seronegative. CDR3 loop: CASSTGFEGPEAFF. CDR3 DNA: TGTGCCAGTAGTACGGGATTCGAGGGCCCTGAAGCTTTCTTT. The full variable domain, in which reference TRBV19 and TRBJ1-1 provide the parts outside the CDR3, is DGGITQSPKYLFRKEGQNVTLSCEQNLNHDAMYWYRQDPGQGLRLIYYSQIVNDFQKGDIAEGYSVSREKKESFPLTVTSAQKNPTAFYLCASSTGFEGPEAFFGQGTRLTVV.